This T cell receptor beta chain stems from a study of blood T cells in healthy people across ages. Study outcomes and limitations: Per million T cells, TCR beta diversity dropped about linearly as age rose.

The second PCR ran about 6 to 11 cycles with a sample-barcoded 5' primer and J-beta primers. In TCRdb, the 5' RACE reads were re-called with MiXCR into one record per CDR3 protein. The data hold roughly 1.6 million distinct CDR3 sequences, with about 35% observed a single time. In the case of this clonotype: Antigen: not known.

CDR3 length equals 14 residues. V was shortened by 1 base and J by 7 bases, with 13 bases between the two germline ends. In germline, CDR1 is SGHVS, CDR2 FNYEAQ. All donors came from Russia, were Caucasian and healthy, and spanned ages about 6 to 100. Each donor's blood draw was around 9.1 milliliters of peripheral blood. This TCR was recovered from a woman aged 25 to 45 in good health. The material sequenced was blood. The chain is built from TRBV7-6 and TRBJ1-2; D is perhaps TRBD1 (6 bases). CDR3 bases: TGTGCCAGCAGCTTAGATCAGGGGAAAGGTGGCTACACCTTC. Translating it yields CASSLDQGKGGYTF.